This T cell receptor beta chain was recorded in a study of blood T cell repertoires in COVID-19 (dated by TCRdb to between 2020 and 2021). Concerning the study at large: Collaborator samples came from the United States, Italy and Spain and covered acute and convalescent phases of COVID-19. Sample metadata almost always included a de-identified subject ID, COVID-19 status, age in years and sex. The prospective study material was composed of cDNA or gDNA derived from T cells, B-cell-depleted T cells, or PBMCs. The repertoires were released in a freely available public database intended as a resource for research on the immune response to SARS-CoV-2. The dataset comprised deeply sampled blood TCRbeta repertoires from subjects exposed to, actively infected with, or recovered from COVID-19. Where HLA class I and class II types were available, the types were taken from metadata supplied by the sample provider, not from assay-based typing. The samples were drawn from two sources: the first 160 participants of the ongoing ImmuneRACE study, and 1,000 to 1,500 subjects contributed by 6 global collaborators. Overall study outcomes, separate from this receptor: The amount of clinical and demographic metadata varied by source and participant and was provided uncurated.

With respect to this clone: Its antigen remains undetermined. No much larger clonotype is one base removed from it; base qualities were not supplied.

Enrolling through a virtual design, the prospective study's participants ranged in age from roughly 18 to 89 years and lived across roughly 23 United States geographic areas. To assign participants to cohorts, the prospective study relied on clinical history that participants themselves reported in a screening survey and a study questionnaire. Recovered participants in ImmuneRACE Cohort 3 were defined as having two consecutive negative NP/OP PCR tests, clearance from a healthcare professional, or resolution of symptoms. In the prospective study, whole blood, serum and a nasopharyngeal or oropharyngeal swab were collected from each participant by mobile phlebotomists. Additional blood draws and questionnaires over a roughly two-month period could optionally be provided by prospective study participants. Prospective study blood samples were shipped either frozen or at room temperature before DNA extraction.

TCRbeta CDR3 regions were amplified from genomic DNA using the immunoSEQ Assay, a bias-controlled multiplex PCR. The authors' pipeline ran thus. Within the assay, amplification of reference gene primers was used to estimate how many nucleated cells each sample contained. To quantify the absolute abundance of each unique TCRbeta CDR3 rearrangement, sequence reads were collapsed and filtered. For each sample, productive Simpson clonality was calculated as the square root of Simpson's diversity index across productive rearrangements. Held by TCRdb, this immuneACCESS table contains in-frame sequences only and omits some clones. Under half of the omission traces to an unresolved V gene where checked; the cause of the rest is unknown. V and J calls and clone size are as listed in that table; D and trimming were resolved from the DNA. Here the sample has around 200,000 clones; more than 80% occur a single time. The ten largest clones take up over 0.95% of the sample.

Sequencing was performed on PBMCs or T cells enriched from blood (not recorded which). This TCR was recovered from a man aged 25 to 40 who had recovered from COVID-19.

At the DNA level, the sequence is TGTGCCAGCAGCCTACAGGGGGCTTCGGGAAACACCATATATTTT. Its amino acids are CASSLQGASGNTIYF. The chain is encoded by TRBV7-2 joined to TRBJ1-3, and 9 junctional nucleotides match TRBD1. The CDR3 numbers 15 residues from cysteine through phenylalanine. Of all the DNA, just the CDR3 is kept, 45 bases in frame from base 1. V and J are trimmed by 5 bases and 4 bases, and the gene matches miss 6 bases of the junction. Sequences SGHTA (CDR1) and FQGNSA (CDR2) are obtained from the germline V gene.